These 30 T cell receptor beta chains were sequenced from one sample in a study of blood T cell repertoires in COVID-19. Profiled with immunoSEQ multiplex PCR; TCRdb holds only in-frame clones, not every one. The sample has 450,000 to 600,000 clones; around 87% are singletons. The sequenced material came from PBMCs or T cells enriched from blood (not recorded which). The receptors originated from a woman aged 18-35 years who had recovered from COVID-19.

In DNA form, the CDR3 reads TGCGCCAGCAGCCAAGCCCGGGACAGAGAAAGGTTGAGTAACTATGGCTACACCTTC. Translation gives CASSQARDRERLSNYGYTF. The V gene is TRBV4-1, the J gene TRBJ1-2, with 7 bases lining up with TRBD1. This CDR3 region has 19 residues. Losses at the gene ends were 1 base for V and 1 base for J; bases not matched to a gene: 15. CDR1 MGHRA and CDR2 YSYEKL come from the germline V gene.

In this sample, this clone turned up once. The CDR3 loop reads CASSPGDRLTNYGYTF. In DNA, the CDR3 is TGTGCCAGCTCACCTGGGGACAGACTCACTAACTATGGCTACACCTTC. The V and J genes are TRBV18 and TRBJ1-2; TRBD1 aligns across 7 bases. The germline gives CDR1 KGHSH, CDR2 LQKENI. V shed 3 bases, J shed 0 bases, and the junction held 7 bases outside the gene matches. The CDR3 runs to 16 residues.

DNA for the CDR3: TGTGCCAGCAGTACCCTCTTGGGGGCTGCCGGGGAGCTGTTTTTT. It specifies CASSTLLGAAGELFF. The chain is built from TRBV6-6 and TRBJ2-2, with a weak D call TRBD1 (6 bases). CDR3 length: 15 amino acids. Germline CDR1 MNHNY, CDR2 SVGAGI (reference sequence). The V and J ends lost 5 bases and 6 bases respectively, with 16 bases between them.

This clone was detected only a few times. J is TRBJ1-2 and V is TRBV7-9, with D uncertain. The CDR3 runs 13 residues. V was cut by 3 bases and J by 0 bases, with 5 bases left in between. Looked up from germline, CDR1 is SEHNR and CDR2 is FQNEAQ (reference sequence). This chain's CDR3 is CASSLIANYGYTF. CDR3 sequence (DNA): TGTGCCAGCAGCTTGATAGCTAACTATGGCTACACCTTC.

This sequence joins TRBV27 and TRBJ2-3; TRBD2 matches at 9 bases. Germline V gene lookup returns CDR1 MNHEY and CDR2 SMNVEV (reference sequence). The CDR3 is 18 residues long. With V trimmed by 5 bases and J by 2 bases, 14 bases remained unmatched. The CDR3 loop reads CASSPYPIAGATTDTQYF. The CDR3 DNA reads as TGTGCCAGCAGTCCCTATCCCATAGCGGGGGCCACCACAGATACGCAGTATTTT.

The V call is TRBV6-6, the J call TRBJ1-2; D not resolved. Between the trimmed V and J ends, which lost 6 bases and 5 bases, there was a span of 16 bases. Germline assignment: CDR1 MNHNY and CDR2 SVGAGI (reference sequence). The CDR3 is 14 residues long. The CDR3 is CASSPQNFLYGYTF. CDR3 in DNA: TGTGCCAGCAGCCCCCAGAATTTCTTGTATGGCTACACCTTC.

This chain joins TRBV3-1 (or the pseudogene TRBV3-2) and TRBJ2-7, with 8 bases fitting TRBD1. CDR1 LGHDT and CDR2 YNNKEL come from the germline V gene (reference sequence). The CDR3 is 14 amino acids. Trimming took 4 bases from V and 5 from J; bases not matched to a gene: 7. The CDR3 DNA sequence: TGTGCCAGCAGCCCACGGACAGGGATCAACGAGCAGTACTTC. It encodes CASSPRTGINEQYF.

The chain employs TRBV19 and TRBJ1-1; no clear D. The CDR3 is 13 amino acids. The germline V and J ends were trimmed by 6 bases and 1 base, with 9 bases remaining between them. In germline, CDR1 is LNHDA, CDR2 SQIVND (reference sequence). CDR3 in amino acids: CASSPIPNTEAFF. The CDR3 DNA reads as TGTGCCAGTAGCCCCATTCCGAACACTGAAGCTTTCTTT.

The CDR3 loop is CASSFITGNGYTF. The CDR3 nucleotides read TGTGCCAGCAGCTTTATCACAGGGAATGGCTACACCTTC. The V and J genes are TRBV11-2 and TRBJ1-2, with D perhaps matching TRBD1 (6 bases). The CDR3 runs to 13 residues. The V end lost 3 bases, the J end lost 6 bases, and 11 bases lay between the germline ends. Germline V CDR1 and CDR2: SGHAT, FQNNGV. Drawing the rest from reference TRBV11-2 and TRBJ1-2, the complete variable domain is EAGVAQSPRYKIIEKRQSVAFWCNPISGHATLYWYQQILGQGPKLLIQFQNNGVVDDSQLPKDRFSAERLKGVDSTLKIQPAKLEDSAVYLCASSFITGNGYTFGSGTRLTVV.

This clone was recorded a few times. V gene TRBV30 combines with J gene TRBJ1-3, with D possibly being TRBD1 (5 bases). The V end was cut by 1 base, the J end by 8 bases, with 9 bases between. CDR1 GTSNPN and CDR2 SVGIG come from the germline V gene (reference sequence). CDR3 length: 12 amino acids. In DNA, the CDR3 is TGTGCCTGGAGTGGACAGTTGGACACCATATATTTT. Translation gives CAWSGQLDTIYF.

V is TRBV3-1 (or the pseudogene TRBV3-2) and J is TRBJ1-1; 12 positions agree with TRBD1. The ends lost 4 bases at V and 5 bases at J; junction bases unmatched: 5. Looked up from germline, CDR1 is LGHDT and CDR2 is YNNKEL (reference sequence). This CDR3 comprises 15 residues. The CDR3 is CASSPGTGGRTEAFF. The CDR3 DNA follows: TGTGCCAGCAGCCCCGGGACAGGGGGCAGAACTGAAGCTTTCTTT.

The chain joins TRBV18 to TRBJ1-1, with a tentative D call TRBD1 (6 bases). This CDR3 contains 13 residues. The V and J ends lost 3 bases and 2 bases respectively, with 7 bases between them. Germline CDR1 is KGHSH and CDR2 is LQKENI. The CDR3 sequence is CASSPGANTEAFF. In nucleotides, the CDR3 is TGTGCCAGCTCACCGGGGGCTAACACTGAAGCTTTCTTT.

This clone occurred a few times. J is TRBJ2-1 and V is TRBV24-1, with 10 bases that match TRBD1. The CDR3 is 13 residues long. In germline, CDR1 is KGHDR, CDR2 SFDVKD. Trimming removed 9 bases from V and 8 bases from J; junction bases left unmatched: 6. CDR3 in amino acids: CATGLGQGYEQFF. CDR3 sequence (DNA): TGTGCCACCGGTCTGGGACAGGGGTATGAGCAGTTCTTC.

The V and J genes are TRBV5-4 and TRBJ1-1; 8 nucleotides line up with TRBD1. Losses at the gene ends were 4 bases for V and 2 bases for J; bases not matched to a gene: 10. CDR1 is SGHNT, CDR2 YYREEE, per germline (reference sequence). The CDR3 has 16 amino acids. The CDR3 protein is CASSPGGGVGNTEAFF. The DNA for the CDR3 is TGTGCCAGCAGCCCAGGGGGCGGGGTGGGAAACACTGAAGCTTTCTTT.

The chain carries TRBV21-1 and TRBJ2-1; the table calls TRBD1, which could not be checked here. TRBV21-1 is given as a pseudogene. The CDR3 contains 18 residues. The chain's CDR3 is CASSKDRTRDRVIDEQFF. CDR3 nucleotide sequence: TGTGCCAGCAGCAAAGACAGAACCCGGGACAGGGTAATAGATGAGCAGTTCTTC.

The CDR3 region is CASSQDLLREAGNTIYF. DNA of the CDR3: TGTGCCAGCAGCCAAGACCTACTGAGGGAGGCTGGAAACACCATATATTTT. The rearrangement joins TRBV3-1 (or the pseudogene TRBV3-2) to TRBJ1-3; no firm D call. Per the germline V gene, CDR1 is LGHDT and CDR2 is YNNKEL (reference sequence). Trimming cost V 0 bases and J 2 bases, with 14 bases left between them. This CDR3 has 17 residues.

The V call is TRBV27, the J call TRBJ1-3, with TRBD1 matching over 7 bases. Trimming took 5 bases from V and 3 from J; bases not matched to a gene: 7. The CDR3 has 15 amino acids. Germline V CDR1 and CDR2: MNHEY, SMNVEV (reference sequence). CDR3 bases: TGTGCCAGCAGTGCGATAGGGGGCGATGGAAACACCATATATTTT. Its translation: CASSAIGGDGNTIYF.

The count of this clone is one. The CDR3 protein is CASSQPSADTQYF. CDR3 coding DNA: TGTGCCAGCAGTCAACCAAGCGCAGATACGCAGTATTTT. J is TRBJ2-3 and V is TRBV28, with D hard to call. With 5 bases removed from V and 4 bases from J, the gap between germline ends came to 10 bases. CDR1 is MDHEN, CDR2 SYDVKM, per germline. The CDR3 has 13 amino acids.

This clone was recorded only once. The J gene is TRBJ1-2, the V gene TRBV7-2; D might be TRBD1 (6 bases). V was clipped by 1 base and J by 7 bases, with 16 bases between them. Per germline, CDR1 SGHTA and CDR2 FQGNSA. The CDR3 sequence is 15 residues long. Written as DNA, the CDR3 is TGTGCCAGCAGCTTAGTGGGGGCTGGGTCGAGTGGCTACACCTTC. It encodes CASSLVGAGSSGYTF.

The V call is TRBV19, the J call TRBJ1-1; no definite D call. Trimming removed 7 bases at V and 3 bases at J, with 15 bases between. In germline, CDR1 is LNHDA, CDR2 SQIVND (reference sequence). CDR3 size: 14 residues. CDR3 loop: CASTSGVRDTEAFF. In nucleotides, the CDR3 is TGTGCCAGTACCAGCGGTGTAAGGGACACTGAAGCTTTCTTT.

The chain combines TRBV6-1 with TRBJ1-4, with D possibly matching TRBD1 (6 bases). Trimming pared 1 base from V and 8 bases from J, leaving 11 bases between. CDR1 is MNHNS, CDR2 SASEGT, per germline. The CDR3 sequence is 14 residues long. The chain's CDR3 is CASSEGTEGEKLFF. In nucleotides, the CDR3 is TGTGCCAGCAGTGAAGGGACAGAGGGCGAAAAACTGTTTTTT.

As DNA, the CDR3 is TGTGCCTGGAGTGTAAGCAGGGTGGCCACTGAAGCTTTCTTT. The encoded protein is CAWSVSRVATEAFF. The chain couples TRBV30 to TRBJ1-1; the D gene is possibly TRBD1 (5 bases). CDR3 length: 14 residues. Germline CDR1 and CDR2: GTSNPN and SVGIG (reference sequence). V was cut by 0 bases and J by 4 bases, with 12 bases left in between.

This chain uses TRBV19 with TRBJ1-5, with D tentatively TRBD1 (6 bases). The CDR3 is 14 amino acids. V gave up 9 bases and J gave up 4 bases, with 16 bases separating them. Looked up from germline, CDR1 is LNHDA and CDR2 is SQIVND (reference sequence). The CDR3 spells CASEQGWGNQPQHF. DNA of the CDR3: TGTGCCAGCGAACAGGGATGGGGGAATCAGCCCCAGCATTTT.

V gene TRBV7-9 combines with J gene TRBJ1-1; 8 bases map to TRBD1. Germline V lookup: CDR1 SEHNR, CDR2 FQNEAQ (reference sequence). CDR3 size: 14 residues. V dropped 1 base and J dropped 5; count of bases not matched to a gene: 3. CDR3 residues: CASSLENRGTEAFF. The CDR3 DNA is TGTGCCAGCAGCTTAGAAAACAGGGGGACTGAAGCTTTCTTT. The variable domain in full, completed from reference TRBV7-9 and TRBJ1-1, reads DTGVSQNPRHKITKRGQNVTFRCDPISEHNRLYWYRQTLGQGPEFLTYFQNEAQLEKSRLLSDRFSAERPKGSFSTLEIQRTEQGDSAMYLCASSLENRGTEAFFGQGTRLTVV.

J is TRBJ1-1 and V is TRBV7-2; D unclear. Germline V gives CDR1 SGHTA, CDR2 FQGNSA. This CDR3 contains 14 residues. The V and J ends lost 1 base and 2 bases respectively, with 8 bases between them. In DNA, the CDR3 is TGTGCCAGCAGCTTAGGGGCACATAACACTGAAGCTTTCTTT. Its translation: CASSLGAHNTEAFF.

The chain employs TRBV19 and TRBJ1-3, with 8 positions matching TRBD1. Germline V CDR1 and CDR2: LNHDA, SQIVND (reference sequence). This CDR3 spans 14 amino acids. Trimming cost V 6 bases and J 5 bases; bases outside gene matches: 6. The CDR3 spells CASSETGARNTIYF. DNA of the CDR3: TGTGCCAGTAGCGAGACAGGGGCTCGAAACACCATATATTTT.

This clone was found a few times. In nucleotides, the CDR3 is TGTGCCAGCAGCCCCACTAGCGCTAGCTCCTACAATGAGCAGTTCTTC. Its protein product is CASSPTSASSYNEQFF. V gene TRBV7-2 combines with J gene TRBJ2-1; TRBD2 aligns across 7 bases. This CDR3 is 16 amino acids long. With 5 bases clipped from V and 0 bases from J, the junction kept 7 bases outside the gene matches. Germline assignment: CDR1 SGHTA and CDR2 FQGNSA.

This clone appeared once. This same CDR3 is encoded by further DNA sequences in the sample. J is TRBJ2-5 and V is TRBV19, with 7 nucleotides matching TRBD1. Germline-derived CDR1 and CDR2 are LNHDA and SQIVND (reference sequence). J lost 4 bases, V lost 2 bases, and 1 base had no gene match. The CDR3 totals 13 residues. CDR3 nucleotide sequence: TGTGCCAGTAGTATAAACAGGGGAGAGACCCAGTACTTC. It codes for CASSINRGETQYF. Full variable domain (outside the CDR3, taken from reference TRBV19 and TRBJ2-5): DGGITQSPKYLFRKEGQNVTLSCEQNLNHDAMYWYRQDPGQGLRLIYYSQIVNDFQKGDIAEGYSVSREKKESFPLTVTSAQKNPTAFYLCASSINRGETQYFGPGTRLLVL.

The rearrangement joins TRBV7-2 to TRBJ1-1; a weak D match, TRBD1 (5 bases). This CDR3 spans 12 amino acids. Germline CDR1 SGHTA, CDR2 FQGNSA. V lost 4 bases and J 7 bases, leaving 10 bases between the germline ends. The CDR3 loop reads CASSSYRREAFF. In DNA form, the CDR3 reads TGTGCCAGCAGCTCCTACAGGCGTGAAGCTTTCTTT.

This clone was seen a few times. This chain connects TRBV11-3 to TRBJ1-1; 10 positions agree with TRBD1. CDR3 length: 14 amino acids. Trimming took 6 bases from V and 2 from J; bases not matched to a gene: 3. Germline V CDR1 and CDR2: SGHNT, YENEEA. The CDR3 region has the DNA TGTGCCAGCAGTCGGGACAGGGGTAACACTGAAGCTTTCTTT. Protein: CASSRDRGNTEAFF.